This TCR beta chain was identified in a study of CD4 T cells in relation to SARS-CoV-2 and coronaviruses. As for the study in general: ViraFEST: approximately 10-day antigen culture of PBMCs, then TCR beta CDR3 sequencing.

Clones were sequenced by immunoSEQ multiplex PCR, and TCRdb holds only the in-frame ones, with some missing. The table records under 25,000 clones, approximately 80% of them present only once. CD4+ T cells from unexposed donors were obtained before the COVID-19 pandemic (2011-2018). The cells were cultured for over eight days before CD4+ T cells were isolated. As cell numbers allowed, unexposed-donor CD4+ T cells faced SARS-CoV-2 S/N and four cold-coronavirus spikes. As to this clone: No antigen is known for it.

This CDR3 is built from 15 residues. Germline V gene data show CDR1 as MNHNS and CDR2 as SASEGT. V shed 3 bases and J shed 8 bases, with 19 bases lying between them. The receptor was isolated from a human donor in good health. V gene TRBV6-1 combines with J gene TRBJ1-2; no clear D. The sample comprised CD4+ T cells from PBMCs, cultured in vitro. The CDR3 DNA reads as TGTGCCAGCAGTGACCCCCCGGGCGTTGTCGACGGCTACACCTTC. This gives the protein CASSDPPGVVDGYTF.